Listed here are 22 T cell receptor beta chains from one sample, sequenced in a study of CD4 T cells in lung cancer. Sequenced by immunoSEQ multiplex PCR; TCRdb stores in-frame clones only, minus some. The repertoire holds under 6,000 clones, about 74% seen once, with approximately 15% in the top ten. Sample: lung tumor tissue. The receptor set was obtained from a man aged 55 to 70 with non-small cell lung cancer.

This clone was observed a single time. This sequence joins TRBV6-1 and TRBJ1-2; tentative D call: TRBD1 (6 bases). CDR1 is MNHNS and CDR2 is SASEGT in the germline V gene. The CDR3 totals 15 residues. Trimming took 3 bases from V and 7 from J, leaving 18 bases between them. The CDR3 DNA reads TGTGCCAGCAGTGAGACCGGGACACTGCCTTCTGGCTACACCTTC. Translated, it gives CASSETGTLPSGYTF.

The sample holds a few counts of this clone. The V and J genes are TRBV29-1 and TRBJ2-1; 9 bases fit TRBD1. This CDR3 contains 14 residues. Germline V gene sequence: CDR1 SQVTM, CDR2 ANQGSEA. V trimming: 2 bases; J trimming: 4 bases; junction bases outside the gene matches: 3. CDR3 bases: TGCAGCGTTGAAAACGGACAGGGGTACAATGAGCAGTTCTTC. This gives the protein CSVENGQGYNEQFF.

In this sample, this clone turned up a few times. This chain links TRBV28 with TRBJ1-5; TRBD1 matches at 10 bases. Germline V gene data show CDR1 as MDHEN and CDR2 as SYDVKM. Unmatched junction bases numbered 18, after V lost 7 bases and J lost 3 bases. The CDR3 length is 19 residues. This CDR3 is CASKLPPGQGSLLNQPQHF. CDR3 bases: TGTGCCAGCAAACTCCCCCCGGGACAGGGGAGCCTCCTCAATCAGCCCCAGCATTTT.

A few counts support this clone. V usage is TRBV5-4 and J usage is TRBJ2-2; TRBD1 matches 7 bases. V trimming: 4 bases; J trimming: 5 bases; junction bases outside the gene matches: 5. CDR3 length: 14 residues. The germline gives CDR1 SGHNT, CDR2 YYREEE (reference sequence). The CDR3, as DNA: TGTGCCAGCAGCCGACAGGGATTAACCGGGGAGCTGTTTTTT. It is translated as CASSRQGLTGELFF. Full variable domain (missing parts from reference TRBV5-4 and TRBJ2-2): ETGVTQSPTHLIKTRGQQVTLRCSSQSGHNTVSWYQQALGQGPQFIFQYYREEENGRGNFPPRFSGLQFPNYSSELNVNALELDDSALYLCASSRQGLTGELFFGEGSRLTVL.

This chain joins TRBV11-3 and TRBJ2-1; D is undetermined. Germline V gene sequence: CDR1 SGHNT, CDR2 YENEEA. This CDR3 region has 13 residues. The V end lost 0 bases, the J end lost 9 bases, and 9 bases lay between the germline ends. CDR3 bases: TGTGCCAGCAGCTTAGAGGGTCACAGTGAGCAGTTCTTC. It codes for CASSLEGHSEQFF.

V gene TRBV10-2 combines with J gene TRBJ1-5; D possibly corresponds to TRBD1 (5 bases). With 4 bases removed from V and 8 bases from J, the gap between germline ends came to 15 bases. Per the germline V gene, CDR1 is WSHSY and CDR2 is SAAADI. The CDR3 has 14 residues. The chain's CDR3 is CASSGPPGMEPQHF. DNA of the CDR3: TGCGCCAGCAGTGGCCCCCCAGGGATGGAGCCCCAGCATTTT.

V is TRBV7-3 and J is TRBJ2-3; possibly TRBD2 for D (5 bases). CDR1 is SGHTA, CDR2 FQGTGA, per germline. The CDR3 has 15 amino acids. Trimming took off 5 bases at V and 2 bases at J, with 14 bases between the two ends. CDR3 in DNA: TGTGCCAGCAGCCCCCCCCGCGGGTACACAGATACGCAGTATTTT. It specifies CASSPPRGYTDTQYF.

V usage is TRBV28 and J usage is TRBJ2-2, with a tentative D call TRBD1 (5 bases). In germline, CDR1 is MDHEN, CDR2 SYDVKM. V dropped 1 base and J dropped 1 base, with 13 bases sitting between them. This CDR3 has 17 residues. This CDR3 reads CASSLLAGLRNTGELFF. DNA for the CDR3: TGTGCCAGCAGTTTATTGGCAGGGCTGAGGAACACCGGGGAGCTGTTTTTT.

The J gene is TRBJ2-7, the V gene TRBV10-2; 8 nucleotides align to TRBD1. The CDR3 contains 12 residues. Germline assignment: CDR1 WSHSY and CDR2 SAAADI. The V and J ends lost 6 bases and 7 bases, in that order; junction bases with no gene match: 5. CDR3 in amino acids: CASRQGAGEQYF. For the CDR3, the DNA is TGCGCCAGCAGGCAGGGGGCGGGTGAGCAGTACTTC.

In this sample, this clone turned up once. This chain uses TRBV7-6 with TRBJ2-7; 8 bases line up with TRBD2. The germline gives CDR1 SGHVS, CDR2 FNYEAQ. The CDR3 covers 17 residues. J gave up 7 bases and V 5 bases, and 19 bases lay outside the gene matches. The CDR3 loop is CASSPLDAGLELQEQYF. The CDR3 DNA is TGTGCCAGCAGCCCCCTCGATGCGGGACTAGAGCTCCAAGAGCAGTACTTC.

The chain is built from TRBV5-6 and TRBJ2-3, with D maybe TRBD2 (5 bases). Germline loops: CDR1 SGHDT, CDR2 YYEEEE. CDR3 length equals 13 residues. V shed 0 bases and J shed 5 bases, with 7 bases lying between them. CDR3 loop: CASSLGGIDTQYF. The CDR3 nucleotides read TGTGCCAGCAGCTTGGGAGGGATAGATACGCAGTATTTT.

J is TRBJ1-6 and V is TRBV15; D is uncertain. The germline V and J ends were trimmed by 1 base and 5 bases, with 9 bases remaining between them. Germline values: CDR1 LNHNV, CDR2 YYDKDF (reference sequence). The CDR3 has 15 residues. CDR3 region: CATSRADGDNSPLHF. The CDR3, as DNA: TGTGCCACCAGCAGAGCCGACGGGGATAATTCACCCCTCCACTTT.

This clone was seen a handful of times. The chain uses TRBV5-6 and TRBJ2-5; 12 positions agree with TRBD2. V lost 2 bases to trimming and J lost 2 bases; unmatched junction nucleotides: 10. Germline V gene lookup returns CDR1 SGHDT and CDR2 YYEEEE. CDR3 length: 18 amino acids. The CDR3 reads CASSLFSLAGGGQETQYF. The CDR3 region has the DNA TGTGCCAGCAGCTTATTCTCCCTAGCGGGAGGGGGGCAAGAGACCCAGTACTTC. Full variable domain (rest looked up from reference TRBV5-6 and TRBJ2-5): DAGVTQSPTHLIKTRGQQVTLRCSPKSGHDTVSWYQQALGQGPQFIFQYYEEEERQRGNFPDRFSGHQFPNYSSELNVNALLLGDSALYLCASSLFSLAGGGQETQYFGPGTRLLVL.

On this clone itself: A much larger clone sits a single nucleotide away, making a read error possible. Distinct nucleotide sequences in the sample also encode this CDR3. The chain carries TRBV19 and TRBJ1-1; a weak D match, TRBD1 (5 bases). The germline V and J ends were trimmed by 3 bases and 1 base, with 9 bases remaining between them. The CDR3 runs 14 residues. Germline lookup yields CDR1 LNHDA and CDR2 SQIVND (reference sequence). Written as DNA, the CDR3 is TGTGCCAGTAGTATCGGAAGGGGGAACACTGAAGCTTTCTTT. This encodes CASSIGRGNTEAFF.

The rearrangement links TRBV2 to TRBJ2-2, with TRBD1 identical over 7 bases. The CDR3 sequence is 15 residues long. Losses at the gene ends were 7 bases for V and 3 bases for J; bases not matched to a gene: 8. Germline V gene sequence: CDR1 SNHLY, CDR2 FYNNEI. The CDR3 bases are TGTGCCAGCACCCGAGACAGGGAATACACCGGGGAGCTGTTTTTT. Amino acids: CASTRDREYTGELFF.

The chain links TRBV15 to TRBJ2-7; 8 bases agree with TRBD2. V lost 3 bases and J lost 2; bases outside the gene matches: 6. The length of the CDR3 is 15 residues. Germline CDR1 and CDR2: LNHNV and YYDKDF (reference sequence). This CDR3 is CATSSTQGLAYEQYF. The CDR3 bases are TGTGCCACCAGCAGTACCCAGGGACTAGCCTACGAGCAGTACTTC.

The rearrangement links TRBV5-5 to TRBJ2-2, with D tentatively TRBD1 (6 bases). This CDR3 comprises 13 residues. V was shortened by 6 bases and J by 4 bases, with 10 bases between the two germline ends. CDR1 and CDR2 (germline): SGHKS, YYEKEE (reference sequence). The CDR3 nucleotides are TGTGCCAGCACCACAGGGAGCACCGGGGAGCTGTTTTTT. Translation gives CASTTGSTGELFF. The full variable domain, with the rest looked up from reference TRBV5-5 and TRBJ2-2, is DAGVTQSPTHLIKTRGQQVTLRCSPISGHKSVSWYQQVLGQGPQFIFQYYEKEERGRGNFPDRFSARQFPNYSSELNVNALLLGDSALYLCASTTGSTGELFFGEGSRLTVL.

This clone showed up just once. The chain uses TRBV27 and TRBJ2-3; 11 bases are shared with TRBD2. This CDR3 has 17 residues. The V gene end was trimmed by 2 bases and the J gene end by 0 bases; junction bases not matched to a gene: 4. Germline V gene data show CDR1 as MNHEY and CDR2 as SMNVEV (reference sequence). Written as DNA, the CDR3 is TGTGCCAGCAGTTTAGCACTAGCGGGAGTTAGCACAGATACGCAGTATTTT. As protein: CASSLALAGVSTDTQYF.

This sequence joins TRBV5-1 and TRBJ1-2; the D is unclear. CDR1 and CDR2 (germline): SGHRS, YFSETQ. The CDR3 is 14 residues long. V shed 3 bases and J shed 2 bases, with 11 bases lying between them. CDR3 bases: TGCGCCAGCAGCTCCGGAGGTGGAAACTATGGCTACACCTTC. It encodes CASSSGGGNYGYTF.

This clone was detected once. The gene calls are TRBV18 and TRBJ1-2; 8 bases line up with TRBD1. CDR1 is KGHSH, CDR2 LQKENI, per germline. V lost 0 bases and J lost 2; bases outside the gene matches: 2. The CDR3 has 15 residues. This CDR3 reads CASSPPGQVNYGYTF. CDR3 sequence (DNA): TGTGCCAGCTCACCACCGGGACAGGTGAACTATGGCTACACCTTC.

This rearrangement joins TRBV23-1 to TRBJ2-7; TRBD2 agrees at 15 bases. TRBV23-1 belongs to the ORF category, with a function that is uncertain. V dropped 2 bases and J dropped 0; count of bases not matched to a gene: 8. The CDR3 consists of 19 residues. CDR3 coding DNA: TGCGCCAGCAGTCAAGCCGGGACTAGCGGGAGGCCCTGCTCCTACGAGCAGTACTTC. The encoded protein is CASSQAGTSGRPCSYEQYF.

This clone has a handful of counts. V is TRBV6-4 and J is TRBJ2-1, with TRBD1 matching over 8 bases. The CDR3 covers 13 residues. Per the germline V gene, CDR1 is MRHNA and CDR2 is SNTAGT. V shed 1 base and J 9 bases; nucleotides not matched to a gene: 2. For the CDR3, the DNA is TGTGCCAGCAGTGACTTAGACAGGGGTGAGCAGTTCTTC. Translating it yields CASSDLDRGEQFF.